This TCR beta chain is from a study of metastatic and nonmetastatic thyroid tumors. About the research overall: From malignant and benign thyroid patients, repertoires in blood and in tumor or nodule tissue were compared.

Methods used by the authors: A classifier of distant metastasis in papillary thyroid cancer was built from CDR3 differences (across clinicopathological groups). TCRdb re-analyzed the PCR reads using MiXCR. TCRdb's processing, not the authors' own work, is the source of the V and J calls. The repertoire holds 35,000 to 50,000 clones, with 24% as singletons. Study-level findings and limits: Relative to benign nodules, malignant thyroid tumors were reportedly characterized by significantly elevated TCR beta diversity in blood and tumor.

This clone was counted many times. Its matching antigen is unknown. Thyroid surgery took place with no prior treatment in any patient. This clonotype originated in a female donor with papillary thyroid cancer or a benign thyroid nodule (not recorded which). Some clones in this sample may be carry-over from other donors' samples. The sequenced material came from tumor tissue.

The CDR3: CASSLALGAVQETQYF. The CDR3 bases are TGTGCCAGCAGCTTAGCGCTAGGGGCAGTTCAAGAGACCCAGTACTTC. V gene TRBV7-2 combines with J gene TRBJ2-5; TRBD1 is a possible D gene (5 bases). This CDR3 region has 16 residues. Germline CDR1 reads SGHTA; CDR2 reads FQGNSA. The ends were cut back, 0 bases at V and 2 bases at J, with 13 bases in the middle.